These 2 T cell receptor beta chains came from one sample sequenced in a study of blood T cell repertoires in COVID-19. Measured with immunoSEQ multiplex PCR; TCRdb has only the in-frame clones, and not every one. The sample records approximately 300,000 clones, 85% to 90% being singletons. The sample was PBMCs or T cells enriched from blood (not recorded which). These receptors came from a man aged 25 to 45 who had recovered from COVID-19.

Only one count was recorded for this clone. CDR3 loop: CSASRAQTQYF. The CDR3, as DNA: TGCAGTGCTAGCCGCGCGCAGACCCAGTACTTC. V usage is TRBV20-1 and J usage is TRBJ2-5; D is ambiguous. Germline CDR1 DFQATT, CDR2 SNEGSKA (reference sequence). V dropped 3 bases and J dropped 6 bases, with 8 bases sitting between them. The CDR3 is 11 amino acids.

The rearrangement uses TRBV19 and TRBJ1-2; TRBD1 matches 7 bases. The germline V gene has CDR1 LNHDA and CDR2 SQIVND (reference sequence). The CDR3 contains 15 residues. The V segment lost 5 bases and the J segment 12 bases; nucleotides outside the gene matches: 18. The CDR3 sequence is CASSARDRFFEGDTF. The DNA of the CDR3 is TGTGCCAGTAGTGCACGGGACAGATTTTTTGAGGGTGACACCTTC.